This entry describes one T cell receptor (beta chain). The antigen remains undetermined. Germline V lookup: CDR1 SGHTA, CDR2 FQGTGA. Trimming removed 5 bases from V and 4 bases from J; junction bases left unmatched: 5. The CDR3 spans 15 residues. Generated by immunoSEQ multiplex PCR, the TCRdb table keeps only in-frame clones and is missing some. This sample has about 4,800 clones; 66% occur once, and the top ten carry approximately 43%. These data originate in a study of CD8 T cell repertoires and HIV-1 epitope variants. Study at large: Controls were a CMV, EBV and flu pool, Ebola AY9, and no peptide. 1M T cells were kept uncultured as a baseline. General study points: Five clonotypes recognized Nef KF9, one HW9, none TAALDMSHF. Beta chains alone show antigen proliferation, not cytokine profile or function.

The sample was cultured CD8+ T cells derived from PBMCs. This receptor was obtained from a male donor with HIV. V and J are TRBV7-3 and TRBJ2-1; 10 bases agree with TRBD1. CDR3 sequence reads: CASSTGGQGYNEQFF. CDR3 nucleotide sequence: TGTGCCAGCAGCACAGGGGGACAGGGGTACAATGAGCAGTTCTTC.